The clone carrying this T cell receptor beta chain has at least ten counts. Its antigen is undetermined. TCR cDNA was made by 5'RACE template switching, adding a universal primer site and UMIs. MiXCR was run by TCRdb on the 5' RACE reads, yielding one entry per CDR3 protein. The table shows some 220,000 distinct CDR3 sequences, with 3% to 3.5% occurring only once. The sample belongs to a study of T cells after yellow fever vaccination. Germline CDR1 is MNHEY and CDR2 is SVGEGT. Trimming pared 6 bases from V and 0 bases from J, leaving 8 bases between. This CDR3 region has 13 residues. Study results and limitations: Peaking on day 5 versus 15, the secondary response was faster but weaker. Clonotypes found in both CD4 and CD8 compartments made up a small share. Once the booster was given, most primary-vaccination clones reappeared, at about 97% for CD4 and roughly 86% for CD8.

The TCR sequence derives from a young man who received the YFV17D yellow fever vaccine. Material: CD4+ T cells sorted from PBMCs, obtained 10 days after the yellow fever booster vaccination. The V and J genes are TRBV6-2 or TRBV6-3 and TRBJ2-5; unclear D gene. Here the CDR3 reads CASSKVNQETQYF. The CDR3 bases are TGTGCCAGCAGCAAAGTAAACCAAGAGACCCAGTACTTC.